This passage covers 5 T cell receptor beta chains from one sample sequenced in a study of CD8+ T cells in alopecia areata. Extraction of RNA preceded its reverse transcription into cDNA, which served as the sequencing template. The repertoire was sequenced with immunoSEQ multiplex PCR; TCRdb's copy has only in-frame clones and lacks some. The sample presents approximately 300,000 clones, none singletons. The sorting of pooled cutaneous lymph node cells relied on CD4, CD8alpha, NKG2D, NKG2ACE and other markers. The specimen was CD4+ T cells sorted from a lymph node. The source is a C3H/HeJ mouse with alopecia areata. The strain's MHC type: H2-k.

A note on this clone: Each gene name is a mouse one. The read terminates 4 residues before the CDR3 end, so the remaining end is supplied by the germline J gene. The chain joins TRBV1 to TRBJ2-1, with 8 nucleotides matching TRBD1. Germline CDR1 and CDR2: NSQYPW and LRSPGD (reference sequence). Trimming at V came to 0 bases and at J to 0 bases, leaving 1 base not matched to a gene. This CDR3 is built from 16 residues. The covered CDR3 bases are TGCACCTGCAGTGCAGAACAGGGGGGTAACTATGCT. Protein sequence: CTCSAEQGGNYA. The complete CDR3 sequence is CTCSAEQGGNYAEQFF.

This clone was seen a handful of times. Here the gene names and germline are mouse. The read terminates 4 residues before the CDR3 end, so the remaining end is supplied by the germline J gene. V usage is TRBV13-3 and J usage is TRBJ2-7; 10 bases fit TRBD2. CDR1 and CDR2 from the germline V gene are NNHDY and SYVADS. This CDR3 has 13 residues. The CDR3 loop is CASTPTGGYEQYF. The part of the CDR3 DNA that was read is TGTGCCAGCACCCCGACTGGGGGGTAT.

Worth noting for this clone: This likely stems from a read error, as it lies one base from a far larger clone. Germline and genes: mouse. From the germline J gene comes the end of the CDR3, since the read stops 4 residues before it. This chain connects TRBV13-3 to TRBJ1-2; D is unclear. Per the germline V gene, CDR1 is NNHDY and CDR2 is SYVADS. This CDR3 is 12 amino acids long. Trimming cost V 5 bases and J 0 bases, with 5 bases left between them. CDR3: CASSQANSDYTF. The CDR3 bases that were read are TGTGCCAGCAGCCAAGCAAACTCC.

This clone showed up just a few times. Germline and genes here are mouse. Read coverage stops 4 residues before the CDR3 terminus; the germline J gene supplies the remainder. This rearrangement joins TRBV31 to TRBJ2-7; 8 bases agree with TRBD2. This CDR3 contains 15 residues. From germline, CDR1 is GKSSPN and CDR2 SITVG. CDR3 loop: CAWRRWGAPPYEQYF. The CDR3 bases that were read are TGTGCCTGGAGACGCTGGGGGGCCCCTCCTTAT.

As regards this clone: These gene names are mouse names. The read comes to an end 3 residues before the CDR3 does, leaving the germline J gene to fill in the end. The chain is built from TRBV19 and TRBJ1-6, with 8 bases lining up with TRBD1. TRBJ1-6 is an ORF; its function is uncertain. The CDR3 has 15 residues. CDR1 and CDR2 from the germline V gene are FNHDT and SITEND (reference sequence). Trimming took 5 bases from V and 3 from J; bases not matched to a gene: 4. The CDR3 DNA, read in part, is TGTGCCAGCAGGAGACAGGGGTTCTATAATTCGCCC. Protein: CASRRQGFYNSP. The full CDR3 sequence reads CASRRQGFYNSPLYF.